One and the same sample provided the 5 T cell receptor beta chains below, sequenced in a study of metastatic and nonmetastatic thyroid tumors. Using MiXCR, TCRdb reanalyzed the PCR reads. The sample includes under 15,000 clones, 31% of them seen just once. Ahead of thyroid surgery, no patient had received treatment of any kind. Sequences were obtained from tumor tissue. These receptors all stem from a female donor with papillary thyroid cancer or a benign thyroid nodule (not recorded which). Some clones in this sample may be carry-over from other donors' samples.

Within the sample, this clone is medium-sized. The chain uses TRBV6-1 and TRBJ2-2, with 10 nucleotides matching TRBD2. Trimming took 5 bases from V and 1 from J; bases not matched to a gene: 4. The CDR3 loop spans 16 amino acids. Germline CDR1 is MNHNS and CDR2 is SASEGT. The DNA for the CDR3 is TGTGCCAGCAGTACCCCTAGCGGGAGGAACACCGGGGAGCTGTTTTTT. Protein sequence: CASSTPSGRNTGELFF.

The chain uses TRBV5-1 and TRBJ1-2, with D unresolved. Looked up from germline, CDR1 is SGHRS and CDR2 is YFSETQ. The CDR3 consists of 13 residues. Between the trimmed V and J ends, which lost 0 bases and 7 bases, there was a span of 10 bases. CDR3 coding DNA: TGCGCCAGCAGCTTGGAAGGGCTGGGTGGCTACACCTTC. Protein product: CASSLEGLGGYTF.

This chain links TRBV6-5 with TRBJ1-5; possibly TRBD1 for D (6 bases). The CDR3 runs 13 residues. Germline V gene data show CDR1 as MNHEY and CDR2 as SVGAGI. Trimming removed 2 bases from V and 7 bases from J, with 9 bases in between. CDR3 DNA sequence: TGTGCCAGCAGTTACGGGGGGGGCCAGCCCCAGCATTTT. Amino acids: CASSYGGGQPQHF.

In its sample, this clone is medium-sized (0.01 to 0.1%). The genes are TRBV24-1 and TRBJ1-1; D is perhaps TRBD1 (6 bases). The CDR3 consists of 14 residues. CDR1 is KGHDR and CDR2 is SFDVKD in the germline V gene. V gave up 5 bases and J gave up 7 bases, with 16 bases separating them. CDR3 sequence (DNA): TGTGCCACCAGTGGCCCGGGGGGCCGGGATGAAGCTTTCTTT. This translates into CATSGPGGRDEAFF.

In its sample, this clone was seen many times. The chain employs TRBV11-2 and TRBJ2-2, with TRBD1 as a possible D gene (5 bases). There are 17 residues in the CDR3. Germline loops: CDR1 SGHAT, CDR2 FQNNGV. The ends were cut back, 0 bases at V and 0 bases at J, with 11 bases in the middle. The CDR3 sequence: CASSLELVQANTGELFF. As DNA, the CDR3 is TGTGCCAGCAGCTTAGAGTTAGTACAGGCGAACACCGGGGAGCTGTTTTTT.